A single sample gave rise to the 4 T cell receptor beta chains below, sequenced in a study of blood T cell repertoires in COVID-19. Assay: immunoSEQ multiplex PCR; the TCRdb copy retains only in-frame clones and omits some. In the table there are tens of thousands of clones, 75% to 90% of which are singletons. The sequencing sample was made of peripheral blood. The receptor source for this set is a human donor with acute or convalescent COVID-19. The donor label of this sample is uncertain.

V is TRBV24-1 and J is TRBJ2-1, with 10 bases that match TRBD2. CDR1 is KGHDR, CDR2 SFDVKD, per germline. With V trimmed by 4 bases and J by 5 bases, 4 bases remained unmatched. This CDR3 has 15 amino acids. This CDR3 reads CATSDLAGVNNEQFF. The CDR3 bases are TGTGCCACCAGTGACCTAGCGGGGGTGAACAATGAGCAGTTCTTC.

The V gene is TRBV4-2, the J gene TRBJ1-1, with 12 bases matching TRBD1. Germline loops: CDR1 LGHNA, CDR2 YNFKEQ. The CDR3 loop spans 18 amino acids. J gave up 0 bases and V 0 bases, and 5 bases lay outside the gene matches. This CDR3 reads CASSQDRDRGRVNTEAFF. CDR3 sequence (DNA): TGTGCCAGCAGCCAAGACCGGGACAGGGGGCGCGTGAACACTGAAGCTTTCTTT.

V is TRBV10-3 and J is TRBJ2-5; the match to TRBD2 covers 8 bases. This CDR3 spans 15 amino acids. The germline gives CDR1 ENHRY, CDR2 SYGVKD. J was trimmed by 1 base and V by 5 bases; bases with no gene match: 6. The CDR3 nucleotides are TGTGCCATCAGTAGTAGCGGGGAGCTCCAAGAGACCCAGTACTTC. Its translation is CAISSSGELQETQYF.

The rearrangement uses TRBV19 and TRBJ1-2, with 7 nucleotides matching TRBD1. Germline V gene data show CDR1 as LNHDA and CDR2 as SQIVND (reference sequence). The CDR3 spans 14 residues. V shed 5 bases and J 4 bases; nucleotides not matched to a gene: 7. CDR3 nucleotides: TGTGCCAGTAGTGGGTCAGGGGGAGTCTATGGCTACACCTTC. It specifies CASSGSGGVYGYTF.